Below, 24 T cell receptor beta chains from the same sample are listed, as sequenced in a study of PD-1 blockade in mismatch repair-deficient tumors. Using immunoSEQ multiplex PCR, the repertoire was profiled, and TCRdb retains in-frame clones only, with some absent. The sample includes approximately 79,000 clones, roughly 80% of them seen just once. Source: peripheral blood, taken 44 weeks after starting pembrolizumab. The receptors come from an adult with mismatch repair-deficient cancer.

The rearrangement joins TRBV6-5 to TRBJ2-4; D uncertain. The CDR3 is made up of 11 amino acids. Germline V CDR1 and CDR2: MNHEY, SVGAGI. V was shortened by 6 bases and J by 8 bases, with 8 bases between the two germline ends. For the CDR3, the DNA is TGTGCCAGCAGGACAAACGACATTCAGTACTTC. This encodes CASRTNDIQYF.

This sequence joins TRBV19 and TRBJ1-5; a weak D match, TRBD1 (5 bases). Germline V lookup: CDR1 LNHDA, CDR2 SQIVND (reference sequence). The CDR3 extends over 15 amino acids. V was shortened by 3 bases and J by 7 bases, with 16 bases between the two germline ends. The CDR3: CASSISRVPGQPQHF. CDR3 in DNA: TGTGCCAGTAGTATCAGCAGGGTCCCAGGACAGCCCCAGCATTTT.

J is TRBJ1-1 and V is TRBV5-5; no clear D. The CDR3 sequence is 11 residues long. The V and J ends lost 1 base and 3 bases respectively, with 1 base between them. CDR1 and CDR2 (germline): SGHKS, YYEKEE (reference sequence). CDR3 DNA sequence: TGTGCCAGCAGCTTGCACACTGAAGCTTTCTTT. Translating gives CASSLHTEAFF.

The genes are TRBV6-5 and TRBJ2-5; D gene unclear. The CDR3 totals 11 residues. Between the trimmed V and J ends, which lost 5 bases and 5 bases, there was a span of 6 bases. CDR1 is MNHEY, CDR2 SVGAGI, per germline. The CDR3 DNA follows: TGTGCCAGCAGTAGTGGGGAGACCCAGTACTTC. Translating gives CASSSGETQYF.

The rearrangement joins TRBV18 to TRBJ2-3; 13 positions match TRBD2. The CDR3 is 16 residues long. The V segment lost 3 bases and the J segment 1 base; nucleotides outside the gene matches: 1. Germline loops: CDR1 KGHSH, CDR2 LQKENI. This chain's CDR3 is CASSPTSGRGTDTQYF. CDR3 coding DNA: TGTGCCAGCTCACCCACTAGCGGGAGGGGCACAGATACGCAGTATTTT.

A single count supports this clone. V gene TRBV5-6 combines with J gene TRBJ2-2, with D unclear. Germline CDR1 reads SGHDT; CDR2 reads YYEEEE. CDR3 size: 16 residues. The ends were cut back, 4 bases at V and 0 bases at J, with 13 bases in the middle. The CDR3 here is CASSPVALSNTGELFF. CDR3 in DNA: TGTGCCAGCAGCCCCGTGGCGCTTTCGAACACCGGGGAGCTGTTTTTT.

The chain uses TRBV18 and TRBJ1-1, with D possibly matching TRBD1 (6 bases). The V gene lost 4 bases and the J gene lost 1 base, with 13 bases spanning the gap. Germline loops: CDR1 KGHSH, CDR2 LQKENI. This CDR3 is 15 amino acids long. As DNA, the CDR3 is TGTGCCAGCTCACGTTCGACAGGAAAGAACACTGAAGCTTTCTTT. It specifies CASSRSTGKNTEAFF.

The J gene is TRBJ2-5, the V gene TRBV4-1; TRBD2 aligns across 7 bases. Per germline, CDR1 MGHRA and CDR2 YSYEKL. The CDR3 has 15 amino acids. J was trimmed by 2 bases and V by 3 bases; bases with no gene match: 6. CDR3 coding DNA: TGCGCCAGCAGCCAGAAACTAGCGCCTCAAGAGACCCAGTACTTC. Its translation: CASSQKLAPQETQYF.

This sequence joins TRBV5-4 and TRBJ2-1, with 9 bases fitting TRBD2. J lost 6 bases, V lost 5 bases, and 12 bases had no gene match. Germline V gives CDR1 SGHNT, CDR2 YYREEE (reference sequence). The CDR3 has 16 amino acids. CDR3 DNA sequence: TGTGCCAGCAGATCGATAGCGGGAGAGTTGAGCAATGAGCAGTTCTTC. It yields the protein CASRSIAGELSNEQFF.

The chain recombines TRBV30 with TRBJ2-1; perhaps TRBD1 as D (6 bases). Germline V CDR1 and CDR2: GTSNPN, SVGIG (reference sequence). Trimming took off 8 bases at V and 7 bases at J, with 18 bases between the two ends. This CDR3 is 13 amino acids long. CDR3 in amino acids: CARDIQKGNEQFF. The CDR3 nucleotides read TGTGCCAGGGACATTCAAAAGGGGAATGAGCAGTTCTTC.

The table lists this clone with a few counts. The chain carries TRBV6-4 and TRBJ2-1, with TRBD2 matching over 8 bases. This CDR3 spans 17 amino acids. The V segment lost 0 bases and the J segment 4 bases; nucleotides outside the gene matches: 8. CDR1 and CDR2 (germline): MRHNA, SNTAGT. CDR3 DNA sequence: TGTGCCAGCAGTGACTCGCCCGGCGGGAGGCGGTACAATGAGCAGTTCTTC. This sequence encodes CASSDSPGGRRYNEQFF.

This chain connects TRBV19 to TRBJ2-7, with a weak D call TRBD2 (5 bases). The germline gives CDR1 LNHDA, CDR2 SQIVND (reference sequence). Trimming stripped 1 base from V and 6 bases from J, with 7 bases between. CDR3 length: 12 amino acids. The CDR3: CASSIGGSEQYF. CDR3 coding DNA: TGTGCCAGTAGTATAGGAGGGAGCGAGCAGTACTTC.

The chain employs TRBV27 and TRBJ2-4; 9 bases line up with TRBD2. The CDR3 has 15 residues. Trimming took 6 bases from V and 4 from J; bases not matched to a gene: 7. Germline V CDR1 and CDR2: MNHEY, SMNVEV (reference sequence). The CDR3 bases are TGTGCCAGCAGCCCTAGCGGGATGAGGAAAAACATTCAGTACTTC. It translates to CASSPSGMRKNIQYF.

V gene TRBV7-9 combines with J gene TRBJ2-5, with D possibly matching TRBD1 (5 bases). This CDR3 comprises 14 residues. CDR1 and CDR2 (germline): SEHNR, FQNEAQ (reference sequence). The ends were cut back, 0 bases at V and 2 bases at J, with 7 bases in the middle. In nucleotides, the CDR3 is TGTGCCAGCAGCTTAGCCAGGGAACAAGAGACCCAGTACTTC. Residues: CASSLAREQETQYF.

The V gene is TRBV7-2, the J gene TRBJ2-1, with a possible D match to TRBD1 (5 bases). V was shortened by 5 bases and J by 6 bases, with 20 bases between the two germline ends. The V gene's germline CDR1 is SGHTA and CDR2 FQGNSA. The CDR3 extends over 16 amino acids. CDR3 sequence reads: CASSLLRTSGANEQFF. The CDR3 DNA is TGTGCCAGCAGCCTCCTTCGGACCAGTGGGGCCAATGAGCAGTTCTTC.

This chain's CDR3 is CASSRAGVIGQETQYF. The CDR3 nucleotides read TGCGCCAGCAGCCGAGCGGGAGTAATCGGCCAAGAGACCCAGTACTTC. This chain connects TRBV5-1 to TRBJ2-5; TRBD2 matches at 8 bases. Germline CDR1 and CDR2: SGHRS and YFSETQ. The V segment lost 4 bases and the J segment 1 base; nucleotides outside the gene matches: 9. The CDR3 spans 16 residues.

The V gene is TRBV11-2, the J gene TRBJ2-6, with D unclear. The CDR3 totals 14 residues. Trimming left V 2 bases short and J 1 base short, with 3 bases between. Germline CDR1 reads SGHAT; CDR2 reads FQNNGV. CDR3 region: CASSLRSGANVLTF. DNA for the CDR3: TGTGCCAGCAGCTTACGGTCTGGGGCCAACGTCCTGACTTTC.

The chain has TRBV2 and TRBJ2-1; 7 nucleotides line up with TRBD2. The CDR3 is 13 amino acids. J gave up 5 bases and V 4 bases, and 2 bases lay outside the gene matches. CDR1 SNHLY and CDR2 FYNNEI come from the germline V gene. The CDR3 DNA follows: TGTGCCAGCAGTGGCGGGAGCGACAATGAGCAGTTCTTC. Its translation is CASSGGSDNEQFF. Drawing the rest from reference TRBV2 and TRBJ2-1, the complete variable domain is EPEVTQTPSHQVTQMGQEVILRCVPISNHLYFYWYRQILGQKVEFLVSFYNNEISEKSEIFDDQFSVERPDGSNFTLKIRSTKLEDSAMYFCASSGGSDNEQFFGPGTRLTVL.

This rearrangement joins TRBV5-4 to TRBJ2-1; 7 bases fit TRBD2. The CDR3 consists of 14 residues. Looked up from germline, CDR1 is SGHNT and CDR2 is YYREEE (reference sequence). V shed 0 bases, J shed 5 bases, and the junction held 2 bases outside the gene matches. Here the CDR3 DNA reads TGTGCCAGCAGCTTGGCACTAGCGAACAATGAGCAGTTCTTC. This codes for CASSLALANNEQFF.

The CDR3 DNA reads TGCGCCAGCAGCGTGGGAGCCGGAAACACCATATATTTT. Encoded protein: CASSVGAGNTIYF. V gene TRBV5-1 combines with J gene TRBJ1-3; no clear D gene. The CDR3 spans 13 residues. Looked up from germline, CDR1 is SGHRS and CDR2 is YFSETQ. With 4 bases removed from V and 4 bases from J, the gap between germline ends came to 9 bases.

This clone was counted only a few times. The V gene is TRBV7-9, the J gene TRBJ2-3, with no clear D. V was trimmed by 3 bases and J by 0 bases, leaving 7 bases between them. Germline V gene lookup returns CDR1 SEHNR and CDR2 FQNEAQ (reference sequence). The CDR3 runs 14 residues. CDR3 residues: CASSFAVSTDTQYF. CDR3 nucleotides: TGTGCCAGCAGCTTTGCGGTTAGCACAGATACGCAGTATTTT.

This clone was found a few times. The rearrangement joins TRBV7-3 to TRBJ2-3; 7 bases map to TRBD2. The length of the CDR3 is 13 residues. Trimming removed 5 bases from V and 5 bases from J; junction bases left unmatched: 4. CDR1 and CDR2 (germline): SGHTA, FQGTGA. CDR3 in amino acids: CASSPLAGDTQYF. The DNA of the CDR3 is TGTGCCAGCAGCCCATTAGCGGGAGATACGCAGTATTTT.

The genes are TRBV30 and TRBJ2-3, with 7 bases fitting TRBD2. The J segment lost 0 bases and the V segment lost 4 bases, leaving 10 bases of the junction unmatched. CDR1 is GTSNPN and CDR2 is SVGIG in the germline V gene (reference sequence). There are 16 residues in the CDR3. In DNA form, the CDR3 reads TGTGCCTGGAAGTCCGTGGCTAGCGGAAGCACAGATACGCAGTATTTT. Its translation: CAWKSVASGSTDTQYF. The full variable domain, its missing parts supplied by reference TRBV30 and TRBJ2-3, is SQTIHQWPATLVQPVGSPLSLECTVEGTSNPNLYWYRQAAGRGLQLLFYSVGIGQISSEVPQNLSASRPQDRQFILSSKKLLLSDSGFYLCAWKSVASGSTDTQYFGPGTRLTVL.

The chain combines TRBV7-6 with TRBJ2-1, with D perhaps matching TRBD2 (6 bases). V lost 0 bases, J lost 0 bases, and 12 bases lay in between. Germline lookup yields CDR1 SGHVS and CDR2 FNYEAQ. The CDR3 has 17 residues. DNA of the CDR3: TGTGCCAGCAGCTTAGCCCAACGGGAGATCTCCTACAATGAGCAGTTCTTC. Its translation is CASSLAQREISYNEQFF.